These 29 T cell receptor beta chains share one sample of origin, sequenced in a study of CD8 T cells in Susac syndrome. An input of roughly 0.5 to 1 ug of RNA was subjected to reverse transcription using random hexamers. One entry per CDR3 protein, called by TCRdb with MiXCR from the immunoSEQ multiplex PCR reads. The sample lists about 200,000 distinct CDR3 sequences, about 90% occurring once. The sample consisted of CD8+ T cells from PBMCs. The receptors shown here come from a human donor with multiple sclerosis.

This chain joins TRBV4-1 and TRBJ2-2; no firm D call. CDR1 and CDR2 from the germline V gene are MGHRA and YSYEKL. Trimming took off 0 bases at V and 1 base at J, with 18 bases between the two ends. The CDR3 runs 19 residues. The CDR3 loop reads CASSQDSYAMQLNTGELFF. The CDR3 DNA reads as TGCGCCAGCAGCCAAGATTCTTATGCAATGCAGTTGAACACCGGGGAGCTGTTTTTT.

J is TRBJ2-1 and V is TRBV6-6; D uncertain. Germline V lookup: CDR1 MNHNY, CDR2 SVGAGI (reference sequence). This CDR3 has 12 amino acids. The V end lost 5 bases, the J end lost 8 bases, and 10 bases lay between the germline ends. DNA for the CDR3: TGTGCCAGCAGTATGAACGTCGATGAGCAGTTCTTC. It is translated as CASSMNVDEQFF.

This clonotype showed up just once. As DNA, the CDR3 is TGCGCCAGCAGCCAAGGGCCGGCTAGCACAGATACGCAGTATTTT. It codes for CASSQGPASTDTQYF. J is TRBJ2-3 and V is TRBV4-3; unclear D gene. The CDR3 covers 15 residues. V shed 1 base and J shed 0 bases, with 8 bases lying between them. Germline CDR1 is LGHNA and CDR2 is YSLEER.

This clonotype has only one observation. The CDR3 sequence is CASSSEDRGDNEQFF. CDR3 nucleotide sequence: TGTGCCAGCAGTTCGGAAGACAGGGGTGACAATGAGCAGTTCTTC. This sequence joins TRBV12-3 or TRBV12-4 and TRBJ2-1; 8 bases agree with TRBD1. Germline trimming cut 4 bases from V and 5 bases from J; bases unmatched to any gene: 7. This CDR3 region has 15 residues.

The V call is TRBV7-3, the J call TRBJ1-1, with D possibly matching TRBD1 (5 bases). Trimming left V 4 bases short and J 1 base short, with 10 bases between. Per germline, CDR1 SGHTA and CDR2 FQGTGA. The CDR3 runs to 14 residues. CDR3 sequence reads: CASSSGPPNTEAFF. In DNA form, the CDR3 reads TGTGCCAGCAGCTCGGGACCTCCGAACACTGAAGCTTTCTTT.

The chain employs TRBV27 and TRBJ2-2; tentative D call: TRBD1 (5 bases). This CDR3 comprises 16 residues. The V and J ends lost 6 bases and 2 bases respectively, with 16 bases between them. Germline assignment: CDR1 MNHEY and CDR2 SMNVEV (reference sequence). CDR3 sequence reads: CASSYETEINTGELFF. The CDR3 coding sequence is TGTGCCAGCAGCTACGAGACAGAAATTAACACCGGGGAGCTGTTTTTT.

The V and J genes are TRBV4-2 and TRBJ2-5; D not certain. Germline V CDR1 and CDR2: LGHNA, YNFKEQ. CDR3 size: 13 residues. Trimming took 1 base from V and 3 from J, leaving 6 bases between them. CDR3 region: CASSQGPKETQYF. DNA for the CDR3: TGTGCCAGCAGCCAAGGCCCTAAAGAGACCCAGTACTTC.

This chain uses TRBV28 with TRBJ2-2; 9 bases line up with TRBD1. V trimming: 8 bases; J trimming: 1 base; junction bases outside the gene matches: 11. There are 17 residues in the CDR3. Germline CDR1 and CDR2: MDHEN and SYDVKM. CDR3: CASSSRGQGRNTGELFF. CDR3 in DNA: TGTGCCAGCTCCTCACGGGGACAGGGTCGGAACACCGGGGAGCTGTTTTTT.

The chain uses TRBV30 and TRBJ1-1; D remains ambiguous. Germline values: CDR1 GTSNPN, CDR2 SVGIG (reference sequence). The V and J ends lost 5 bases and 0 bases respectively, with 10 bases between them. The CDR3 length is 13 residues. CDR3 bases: TGTGCCTGGGACCGTTACATGAACACTGAAGCTTTCTTT. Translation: CAWDRYMNTEAFF.

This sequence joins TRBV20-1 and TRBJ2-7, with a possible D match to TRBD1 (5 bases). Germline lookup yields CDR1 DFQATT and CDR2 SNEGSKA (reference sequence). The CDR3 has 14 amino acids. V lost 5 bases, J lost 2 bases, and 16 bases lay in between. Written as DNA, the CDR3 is TGCAGTGCTTATCCCGAGACAGCCCCCTACGAGCAGTACTTC. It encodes CSAYPETAPYEQYF.

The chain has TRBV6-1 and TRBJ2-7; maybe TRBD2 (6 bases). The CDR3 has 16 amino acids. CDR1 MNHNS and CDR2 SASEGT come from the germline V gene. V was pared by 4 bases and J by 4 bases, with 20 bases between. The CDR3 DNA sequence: TGTGCCAGCAGTGGCGGGCCTTCCGGAGGGGCTTACGAGCAGTACTTC. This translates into CASSGGPSGGAYEQYF.

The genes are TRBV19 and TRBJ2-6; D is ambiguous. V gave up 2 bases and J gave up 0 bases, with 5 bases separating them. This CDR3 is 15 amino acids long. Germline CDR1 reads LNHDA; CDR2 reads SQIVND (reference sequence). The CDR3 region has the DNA TGTGCCAGTAGTATAAAGCTCTCTGGGGCCAACGTCCTGACTTTC. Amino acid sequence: CASSIKLSGANVLTF.

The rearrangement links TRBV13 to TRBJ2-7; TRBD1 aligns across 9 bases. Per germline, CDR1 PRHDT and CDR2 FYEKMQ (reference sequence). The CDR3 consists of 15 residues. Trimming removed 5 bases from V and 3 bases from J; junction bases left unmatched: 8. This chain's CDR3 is CASSPPGQGVYEQYF. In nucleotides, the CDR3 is TGTGCCAGCAGCCCTCCGGGACAGGGAGTCTACGAGCAGTACTTC.

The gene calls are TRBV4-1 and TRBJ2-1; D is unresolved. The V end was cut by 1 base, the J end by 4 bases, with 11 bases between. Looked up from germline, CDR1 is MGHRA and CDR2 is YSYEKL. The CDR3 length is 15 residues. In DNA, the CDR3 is TGCGCCAGCAGCCAAGGCCCAGGTCCTTACAATGAGCAGTTCTTC. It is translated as CASSQGPGPYNEQFF.

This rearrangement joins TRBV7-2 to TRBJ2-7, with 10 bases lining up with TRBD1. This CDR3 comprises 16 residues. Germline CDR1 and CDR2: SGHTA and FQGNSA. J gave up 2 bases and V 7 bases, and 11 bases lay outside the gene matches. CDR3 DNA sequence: TGTGCCAGCACCGACCGCCCCGGGACAGGGGCCTACGAGCAGTACTTC. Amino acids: CASTDRPGTGAYEQYF.

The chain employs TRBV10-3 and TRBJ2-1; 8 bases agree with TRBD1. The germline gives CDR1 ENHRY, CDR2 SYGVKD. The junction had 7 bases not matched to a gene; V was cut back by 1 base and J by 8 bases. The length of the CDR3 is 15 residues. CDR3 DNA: TGTGCCATCAGTGAGTGGCAGGGGGCGCGGGATGAGCAGTTCTTC. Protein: CAISEWQGARDEQFF.

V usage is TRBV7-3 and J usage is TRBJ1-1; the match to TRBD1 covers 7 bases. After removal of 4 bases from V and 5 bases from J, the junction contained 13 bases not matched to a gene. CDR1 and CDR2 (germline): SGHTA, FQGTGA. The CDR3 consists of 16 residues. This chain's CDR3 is CASSSLRGPNGTEAFF. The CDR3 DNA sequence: TGTGCCAGCAGCTCCCTGAGGGGGCCTAACGGAACTGAAGCTTTCTTT.

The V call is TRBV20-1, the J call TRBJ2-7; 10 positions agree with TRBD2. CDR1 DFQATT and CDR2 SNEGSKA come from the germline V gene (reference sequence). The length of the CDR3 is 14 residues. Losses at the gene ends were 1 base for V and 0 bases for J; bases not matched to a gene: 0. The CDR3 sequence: CSARVAGGSYEQYF. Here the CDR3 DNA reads TGCAGTGCTAGAGTAGCGGGAGGCTCCTACGAGCAGTACTTC.

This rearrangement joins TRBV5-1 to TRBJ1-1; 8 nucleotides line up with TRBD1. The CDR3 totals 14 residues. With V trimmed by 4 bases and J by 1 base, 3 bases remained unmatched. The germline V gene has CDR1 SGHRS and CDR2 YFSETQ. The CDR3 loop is CASSAGTGNTEAFF. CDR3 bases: TGCGCCAGCAGCGCCGGGACAGGGAACACTGAAGCTTTCTTT. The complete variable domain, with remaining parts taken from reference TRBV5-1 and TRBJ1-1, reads KAGVTQTPRYLIKTRGQQVTLSCSPISGHRSVSWYQQTPGQGLQFLFEYFSETQRNKGNFPGRFSGRQFSNSRSEMNVSTLELGDSALYLCASSAGTGNTEAFFGQGTRLTVV.

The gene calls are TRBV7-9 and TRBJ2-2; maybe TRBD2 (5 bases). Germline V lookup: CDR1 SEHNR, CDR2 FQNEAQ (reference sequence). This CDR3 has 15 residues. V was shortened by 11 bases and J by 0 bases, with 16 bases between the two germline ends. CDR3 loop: CAGEERNPNTGELFF. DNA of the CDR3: TGTGCCGGCGAAGAGCGGAACCCGAACACCGGGGAGCTGTTTTTT.

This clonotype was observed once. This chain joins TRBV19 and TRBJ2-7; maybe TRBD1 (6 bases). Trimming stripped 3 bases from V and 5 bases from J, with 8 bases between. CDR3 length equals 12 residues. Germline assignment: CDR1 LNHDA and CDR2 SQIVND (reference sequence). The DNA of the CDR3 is TGTGCCAGTAGTATGCAGGGGAACGAGCAGTACTTC. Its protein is CASSMQGNEQYF. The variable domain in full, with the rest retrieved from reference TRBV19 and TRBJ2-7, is DGGITQSPKYLFRKEGQNVTLSCEQNLNHDAMYWYRQDPGQGLRLIYYSQIVNDFQKGDIAEGYSVSREKKESFPLTVTSAQKNPTAFYLCASSMQGNEQYFGPGTRLTVT.

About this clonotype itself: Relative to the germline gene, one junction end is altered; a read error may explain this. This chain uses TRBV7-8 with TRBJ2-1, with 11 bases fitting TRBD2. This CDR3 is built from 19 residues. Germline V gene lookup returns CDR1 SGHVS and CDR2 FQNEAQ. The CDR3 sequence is CASSLILAGGSSSFNEQFF. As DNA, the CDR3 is TGTGCCAGCAGCTTAATTCTAGCGGGAGGCTCGTCTTCCTTCAATGAGCAGTTCTTC.

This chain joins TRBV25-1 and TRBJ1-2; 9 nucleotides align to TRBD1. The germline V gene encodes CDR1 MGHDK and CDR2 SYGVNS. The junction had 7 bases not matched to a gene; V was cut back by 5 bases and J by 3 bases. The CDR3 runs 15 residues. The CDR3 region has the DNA TGTGCCAGCAGTCTCGGGACAGGGTCATACTATGGCTACACCTTC. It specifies CASSLGTGSYYGYTF.

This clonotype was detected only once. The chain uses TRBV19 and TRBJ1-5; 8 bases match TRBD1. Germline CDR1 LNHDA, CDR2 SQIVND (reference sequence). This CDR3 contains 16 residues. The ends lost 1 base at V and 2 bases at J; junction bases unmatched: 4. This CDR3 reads CASSIAGQGGNQPQHF. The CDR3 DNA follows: TGTGCCAGTAGTATAGCCGGACAGGGTGGCAATCAGCCCCAGCATTTT.

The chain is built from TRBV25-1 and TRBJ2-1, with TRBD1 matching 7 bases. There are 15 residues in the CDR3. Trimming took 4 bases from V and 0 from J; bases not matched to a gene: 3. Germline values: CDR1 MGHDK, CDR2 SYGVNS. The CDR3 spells CASSGWDSSYNEQFF. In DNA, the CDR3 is TGTGCCAGCAGTGGGTGGGACAGCTCCTACAATGAGCAGTTCTTC.

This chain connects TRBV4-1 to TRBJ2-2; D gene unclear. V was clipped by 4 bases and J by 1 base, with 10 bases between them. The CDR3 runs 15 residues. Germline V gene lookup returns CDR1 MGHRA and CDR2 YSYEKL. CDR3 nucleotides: TGCGCCAGCAGCCCGTACAGAAGGAACACCGGGGAGCTGTTTTTT. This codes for CASSPYRRNTGELFF.

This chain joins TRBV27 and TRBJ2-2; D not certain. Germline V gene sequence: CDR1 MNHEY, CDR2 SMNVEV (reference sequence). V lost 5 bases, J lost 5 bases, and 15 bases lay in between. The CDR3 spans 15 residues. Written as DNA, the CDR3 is TGTGCCAGCAGTGCTTTCTTAAAGGAGACCGGGGAGCTGTTTTTT. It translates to CASSAFLKETGELFF.

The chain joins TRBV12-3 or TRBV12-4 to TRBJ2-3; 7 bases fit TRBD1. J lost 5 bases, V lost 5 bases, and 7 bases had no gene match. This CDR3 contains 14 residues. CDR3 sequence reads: CASSIQGSRDTQYF. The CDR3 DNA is TGTGCCAGCAGTATACAGGGGTCTAGAGATACGCAGTATTTT.

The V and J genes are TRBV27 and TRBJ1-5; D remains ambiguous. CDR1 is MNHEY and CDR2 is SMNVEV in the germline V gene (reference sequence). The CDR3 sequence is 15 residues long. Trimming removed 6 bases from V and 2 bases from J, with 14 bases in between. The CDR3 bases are TGTGCCAGCAGCCGGGTTAGAGGAGGCAATCAGCCCCAGCATTTT. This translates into CASSRVRGGNQPQHF.